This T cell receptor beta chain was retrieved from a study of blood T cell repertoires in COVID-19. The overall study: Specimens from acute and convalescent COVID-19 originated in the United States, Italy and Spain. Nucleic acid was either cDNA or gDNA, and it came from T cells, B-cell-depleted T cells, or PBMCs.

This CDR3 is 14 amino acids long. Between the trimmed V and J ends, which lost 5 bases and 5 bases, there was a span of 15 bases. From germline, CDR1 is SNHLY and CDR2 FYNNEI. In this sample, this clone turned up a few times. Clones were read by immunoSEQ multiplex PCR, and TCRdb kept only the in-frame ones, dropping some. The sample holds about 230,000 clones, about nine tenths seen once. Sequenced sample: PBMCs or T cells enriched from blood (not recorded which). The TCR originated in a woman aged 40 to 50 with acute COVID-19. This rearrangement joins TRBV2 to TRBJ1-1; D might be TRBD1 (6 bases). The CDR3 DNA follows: TGTGCCAGCAGTACCTGGGGGGGGCAGACTGAAGCTTTCTTT. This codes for CASSTWGGQTEAFF.